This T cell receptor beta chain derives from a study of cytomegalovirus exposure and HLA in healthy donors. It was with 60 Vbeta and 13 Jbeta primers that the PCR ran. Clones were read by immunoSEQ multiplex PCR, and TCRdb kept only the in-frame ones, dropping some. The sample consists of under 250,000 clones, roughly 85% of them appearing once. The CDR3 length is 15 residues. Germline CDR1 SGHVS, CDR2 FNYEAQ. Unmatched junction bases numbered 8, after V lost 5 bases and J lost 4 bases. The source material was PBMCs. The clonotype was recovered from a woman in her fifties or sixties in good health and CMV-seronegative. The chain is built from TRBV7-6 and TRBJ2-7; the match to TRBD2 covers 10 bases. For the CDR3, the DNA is TGTGCCAGCAGCCTCCTAGCGGGAGTCTCATACGAGCAGTACTTC. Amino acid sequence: CASSLLAGVSYEQYF.